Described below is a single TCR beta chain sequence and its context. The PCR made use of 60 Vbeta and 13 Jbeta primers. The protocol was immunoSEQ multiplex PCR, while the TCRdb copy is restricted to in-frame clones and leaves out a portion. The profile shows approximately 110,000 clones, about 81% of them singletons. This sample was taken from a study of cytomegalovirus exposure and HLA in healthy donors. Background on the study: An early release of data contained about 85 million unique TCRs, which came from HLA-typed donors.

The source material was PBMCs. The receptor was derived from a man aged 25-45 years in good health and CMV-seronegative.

For the CDR3, the DNA is TGCGCCAGCAGCCAAGATTACGGTATCAATCAGCCCCAGCATTTT. Protein: CASSQDYGINQPQHF. The gene calls are TRBV4-3 and TRBJ1-5; no firm D call. V lost 0 bases and J lost 3, with 9 bases in between. CDR3 size: 15 residues. Looked up from germline, CDR1 is LGHNA and CDR2 is YSLEER.